This TCR beta chain was identified during a study of beta chain features in type 1 diabetes. The authors reverse transcribed all of the isolated RNA, so sequencing captured expressed TCRB transcripts. Produced via immunoSEQ multiplex PCR; TCRdb's table is partial and in-frame only. The data contain under 450,000 clones, 11% to 15% of them singletons. The J segment lost 5 bases and the V segment lost 3 bases, leaving 1 base of the junction unmatched. Per germline, CDR1 SGHTA and CDR2 FQGNSA. The CDR3 runs to 13 residues. The sequenced material came from naive CD4+ T cells from blood. The sequence derives from a man aged 25-40 years in good health. The chain uses TRBV7-2 and TRBJ2-7; 10 bases agree with TRBD1. The CDR3 DNA reads TGTGCCAGCAGCTTCGGGACAGGGGACGAGCAGTACTTC. Its protein is CASSFGTGDEQYF.